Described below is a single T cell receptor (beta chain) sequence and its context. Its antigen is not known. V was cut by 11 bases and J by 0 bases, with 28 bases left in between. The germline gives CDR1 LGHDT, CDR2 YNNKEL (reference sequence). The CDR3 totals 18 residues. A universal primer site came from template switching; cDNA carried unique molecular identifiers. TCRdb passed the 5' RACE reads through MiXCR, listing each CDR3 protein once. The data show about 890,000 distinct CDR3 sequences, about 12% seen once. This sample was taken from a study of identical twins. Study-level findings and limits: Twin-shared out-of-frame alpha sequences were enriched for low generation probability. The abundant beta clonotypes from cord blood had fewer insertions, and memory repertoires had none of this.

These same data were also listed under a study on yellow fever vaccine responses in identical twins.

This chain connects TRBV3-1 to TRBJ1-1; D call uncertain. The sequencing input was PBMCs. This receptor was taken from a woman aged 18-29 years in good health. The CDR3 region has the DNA TGTGCCTTCTGTACATACCCACGGACCGAGACCTTGAACACTGAAGCTTTCTTT. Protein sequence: CAFCTYPRTETLNTEAFF.